This entry lists 13 T cell receptor beta chains sequenced from one sample in a study of control samples from healthy donors and cancer patients. The table came from immunoSEQ multiplex PCR; TCRdb's copy has only in-frame clones and leaves some out. The sample lists 45,000 to 65,000 clones, roughly 90% occurring once. The sequenced material came from PBMCs. The receptor set was obtained from a man in his forties or fifties with head and neck cancer.

The V gene is TRBV5-6, the J gene TRBJ1-2, with D unclear. Germline V gene lookup returns CDR1 SGHDT and CDR2 YYEEEE. The V and J ends lost 0 bases and 3 bases respectively, with 9 bases between them. The CDR3 has 14 amino acids. Written as DNA, the CDR3 is TGTGCCAGCAGCTTGGACGACCGACACTATGGCTACACCTTC. Its protein product is CASSLDDRHYGYTF.

The rearrangement uses TRBV3-1 (or the pseudogene TRBV3-2) and TRBJ2-3, with D hard to call. The germline V gene has CDR1 LGHDT and CDR2 YNNKEL (reference sequence). The CDR3 runs to 15 residues. V lost 0 bases and J 0 bases, leaving 7 bases between the germline ends. CDR3 sequence (DNA): TGTGCCAGCAGCCAAGAAGGGTCTAGCACAGATACGCAGTATTTT. This gives the protein CASSQEGSSTDTQYF.

This chain connects TRBV7-2 to TRBJ2-6; D is unclear. V was shortened by 1 base and J by 0 bases, with 13 bases between the two germline ends. Germline CDR1 is SGHTA and CDR2 is FQGNSA. The CDR3 is 18 residues long. The CDR3 sequence is CASSLGLGSFSGANVLTF. For the CDR3, the DNA is TGTGCCAGCAGCTTAGGACTTGGGTCCTTCTCTGGGGCCAACGTCCTGACTTTC. Full variable domain (rest looked up from reference TRBV7-2 and TRBJ2-6): GAGVSQSPSNKVTEKGKDVELRCDPISGHTALYWYRQSLGQGLEFLIYFQGNSAPDKSGLPSDRFSAERTGGSVSTLTIQRTQQEDSAVYLCASSLGLGSFSGANVLTFGAGSRLTVL.

This chain uses TRBV7-9 with TRBJ2-7; 8 nucleotides align to TRBD2. The CDR3 covers 14 residues. CDR1 and CDR2 (germline): SEHNR, FQNEAQ (reference sequence). V shed 5 bases and J 6 bases; nucleotides not matched to a gene: 9. The CDR3 loop is CASSPFAGGIEQYF. The CDR3 bases are TGTGCCAGCAGCCCGTTTGCGGGAGGTATCGAGCAGTACTTC.

The rearrangement joins TRBV27 to TRBJ1-2; TRBD1 matches at 9 bases. The CDR3 extends over 13 amino acids. Unmatched junction bases numbered 6, after V lost 6 bases and J lost 7 bases. Germline CDR1 reads MNHEY; CDR2 reads SMNVEV (reference sequence). Written as DNA, the CDR3 is TGTGCCAGCAGGACCACAGGGGGCTCTGGCTACACCTTC. Translating it yields CASRTTGGSGYTF.

This rearrangement joins TRBV19 to TRBJ2-7; 7 bases are shared with TRBD1. The V gene's germline CDR1 is LNHDA and CDR2 SQIVND (reference sequence). The CDR3 covers 14 residues. Germline trimming cut 4 bases from V and 4 bases from J; bases unmatched to any gene: 7. The CDR3 DNA reads as TGTGCCAGTAGTACGACAGGGAGTAAATACGAGCAGTACTTC. Encoded protein: CASSTTGSKYEQYF.

This clone was recorded only once. This sequence joins TRBV30 and TRBJ1-1; 9 bases align to TRBD1. V lost 1 base and J lost 10; bases outside the gene matches: 4. This CDR3 has 12 residues. Germline V gene data show CDR1 as GTSNPN and CDR2 as SVGIG (reference sequence). For the CDR3, the DNA is TGTGCCTGGAGTGCGAACAGGGGGCCAGCTTTCTTT. Amino acids: CAWSANRGPAFF.

The J gene is TRBJ2-1, the V gene TRBV11-3; D is possibly TRBD2 (7 bases). The germline CDR1 and CDR2 sequences are SGHNT and YENEEA. The V gene lost 3 bases and the J gene lost 4 bases, with 16 bases spanning the gap. The CDR3 extends over 16 amino acids. The CDR3 DNA reads TGTGCCAGCAGCTTTAGGGGGGGCAGTTTATACAATGAGCAGTTCTTC. Translated, it gives CASSFRGGSLYNEQFF.

Here the CDR3 reads CSVAGQVNLRGTEAFF. CDR3 bases: TGCAGCGTGGCAGGACAGGTGAACCTTAGGGGCACTGAAGCTTTCTTT. The chain joins TRBV29-1 to TRBJ1-1; 7 nucleotides align to TRBD1. Germline CDR1 SQVTM, CDR2 ANQGSEA. The CDR3 runs 16 residues. The V and J ends lost 6 bases and 4 bases, in that order; junction bases with no gene match: 17. Supplemented by reference TRBV29-1 and TRBJ1-1, the full variable domain reads SAVISQKPSRDICQRGTSLTIQCQVDSQVTMMFWYRQQPGQSLTLIATANQGSEATYESGFVIDKFPISRPNLTFSTLTVSNMSPEDSSIYLCSVAGQVNLRGTEAFFGQGTRLTVV.

This chain connects TRBV11-2 to TRBJ1-4; D ambiguous. The CDR3 runs to 16 residues. V lost 6 bases to trimming and J lost 4 bases, with 18 bases between them. The germline CDR1 and CDR2 sequences are SGHAT and FQNNGV. CDR3 DNA: TGTGCCAGCAGTTCTTCTGTTTTGGGAATTAATGAAAAACTGTTTTTT. Amino acid sequence: CASSSSVLGINEKLFF.

The gene calls are TRBV27 and TRBJ1-3; D possibly corresponds to TRBD1 (5 bases). The germline CDR1 and CDR2 sequences are MNHEY and SMNVEV (reference sequence). Trimming took 3 bases from V and 8 from J, leaving 11 bases between them. This CDR3 is built from 13 residues. The DNA for the CDR3 is TGTGCCAGCAGTTTTTCCTTGGGGGACACCATATATTTT. Amino acid sequence: CASSFSLGDTIYF.

CDR3 amino acids: CASSPSGRSNQPQHF. The CDR3 region has the DNA TGTGCCAGCAGCCCCTCTGGACGGAGCAATCAGCCCCAGCATTTT. The chain recombines TRBV7-2 with TRBJ1-5; no reliable D call. This CDR3 spans 15 amino acids. The V gene's germline CDR1 is SGHTA and CDR2 FQGNSA. V was trimmed by 5 bases and J by 1 base, leaving 12 bases between them.

CDR3 protein: CATSDPRATDTQYF. In DNA form, the CDR3 reads TGTGCCACCAGTGACCCCAGGGCCACAGATACGCAGTATTTT. The chain carries TRBV24-1 and TRBJ2-3; possibly TRBD1 for D (5 bases). CDR1 is KGHDR, CDR2 SFDVKD, per germline. This CDR3 has 14 residues. The V end lost 4 bases, the J end lost 2 bases, and 9 bases lay between the germline ends.